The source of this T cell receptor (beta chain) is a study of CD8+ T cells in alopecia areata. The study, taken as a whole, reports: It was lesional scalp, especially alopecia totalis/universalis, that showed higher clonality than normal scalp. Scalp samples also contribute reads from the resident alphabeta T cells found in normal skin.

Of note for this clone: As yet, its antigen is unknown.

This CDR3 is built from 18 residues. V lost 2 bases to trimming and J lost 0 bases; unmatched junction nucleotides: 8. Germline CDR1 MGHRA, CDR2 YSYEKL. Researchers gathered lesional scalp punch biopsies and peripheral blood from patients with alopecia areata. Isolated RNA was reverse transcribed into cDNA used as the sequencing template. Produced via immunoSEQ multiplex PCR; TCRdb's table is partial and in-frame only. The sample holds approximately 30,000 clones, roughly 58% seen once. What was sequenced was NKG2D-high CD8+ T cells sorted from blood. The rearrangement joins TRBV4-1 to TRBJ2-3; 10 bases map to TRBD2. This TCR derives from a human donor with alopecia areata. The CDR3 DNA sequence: TGCGCCAGCAGCCAACGTACCGGACTAGCGGAAAGCACAGATACGCAGTATTTT. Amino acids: CASSQRTGLAESTDTQYF.